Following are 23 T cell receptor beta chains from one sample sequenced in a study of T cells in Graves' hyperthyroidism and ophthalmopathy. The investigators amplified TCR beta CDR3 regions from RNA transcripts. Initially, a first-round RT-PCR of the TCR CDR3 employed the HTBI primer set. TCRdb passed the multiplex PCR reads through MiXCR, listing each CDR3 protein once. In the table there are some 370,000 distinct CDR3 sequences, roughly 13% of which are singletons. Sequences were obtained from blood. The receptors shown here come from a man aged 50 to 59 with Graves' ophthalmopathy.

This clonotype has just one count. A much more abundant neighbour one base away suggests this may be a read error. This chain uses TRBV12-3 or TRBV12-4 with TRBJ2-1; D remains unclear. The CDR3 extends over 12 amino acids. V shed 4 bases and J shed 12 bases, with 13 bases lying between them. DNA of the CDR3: TGTGCCAGCAGTTCTAGTGGAATGGGGCAGTTCTTC. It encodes CASSSSGMGQFF.

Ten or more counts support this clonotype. The CDR3 region has the DNA TGTGCCAGCAGCCAAGTGGCAGCGGGAGGTATGGGAAATGAGCAGTTCTTC. Residues: CASSQVAAGGMGNEQFF. The chain links TRBV3-1 to TRBJ2-1, with TRBD2 matching 9 bases. The CDR3 covers 17 residues. V trimming: 1 base; J trimming: 7 bases; junction bases outside the gene matches: 11. CDR1 LGHDT and CDR2 YNNKEL come from the germline V gene (reference sequence).

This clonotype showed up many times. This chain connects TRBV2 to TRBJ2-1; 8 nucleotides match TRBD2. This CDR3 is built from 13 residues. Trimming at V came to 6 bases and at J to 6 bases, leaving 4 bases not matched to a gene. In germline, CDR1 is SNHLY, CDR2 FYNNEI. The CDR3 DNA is TGTGCCAGCAGCGTAGCGGGGTTCAATGAGCAGTTCTTC. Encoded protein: CASSVAGFNEQFF.

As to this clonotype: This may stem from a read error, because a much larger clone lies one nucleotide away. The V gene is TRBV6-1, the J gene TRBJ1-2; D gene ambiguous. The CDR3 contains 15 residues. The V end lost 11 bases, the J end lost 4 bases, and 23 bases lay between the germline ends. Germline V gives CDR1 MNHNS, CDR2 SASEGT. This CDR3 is CAGTGGGSLGYGYTF. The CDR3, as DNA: TGTGCCGGCACCGGCGGAGGGAGTTTAGGCTATGGCTACACCTTC.

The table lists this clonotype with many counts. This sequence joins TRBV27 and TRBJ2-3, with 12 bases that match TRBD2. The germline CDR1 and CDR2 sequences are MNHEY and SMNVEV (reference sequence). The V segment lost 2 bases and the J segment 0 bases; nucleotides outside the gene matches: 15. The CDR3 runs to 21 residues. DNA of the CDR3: TGTGCCAGCAGTTTACGTCTAGCGGGAGGGAAGGGGCCTTTTAGCACAGATACGCAGTATTTT. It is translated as CASSLRLAGGKGPFSTDTQYF.

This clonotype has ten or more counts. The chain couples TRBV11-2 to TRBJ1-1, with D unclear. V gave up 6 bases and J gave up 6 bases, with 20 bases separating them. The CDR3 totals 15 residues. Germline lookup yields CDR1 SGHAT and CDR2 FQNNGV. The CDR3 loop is CASSPDGGQLSEAFF. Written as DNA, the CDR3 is TGTGCCAGCAGTCCAGATGGAGGGCAACTTTCTGAAGCTTTCTTT.

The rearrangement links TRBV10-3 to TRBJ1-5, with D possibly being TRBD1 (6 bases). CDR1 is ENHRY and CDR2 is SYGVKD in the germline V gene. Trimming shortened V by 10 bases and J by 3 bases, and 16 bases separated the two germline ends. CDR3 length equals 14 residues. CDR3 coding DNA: TGTGCCACTCCCCACGGGGGGCCCAATCAGCCCCAGCATTTT. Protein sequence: CATPHGGPNQPQHF.

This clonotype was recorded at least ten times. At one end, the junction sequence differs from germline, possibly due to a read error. CDR3 DNA sequence: TGTGCTAGCAGCTATGGACAGGGAGATACGCAGTATTTT. As protein: CASSYGQGDTQYF. The chain carries TRBV7-7 and TRBJ2-3, with 8 bases matching TRBD1. The CDR3 consists of 13 residues. CDR1 and CDR2 (germline): SSHAT, FNYEAQ (reference sequence).

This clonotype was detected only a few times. The CDR3 region has the DNA TGCAGTGCCGCACCCGGGACTAGCGGAAACATTCAGTACTTC. It encodes CSAAPGTSGNIQYF. V gene TRBV20-1 combines with J gene TRBJ2-4; TRBD2 matches 11 bases. The CDR3 covers 14 residues. With V trimmed by 6 bases and J by 6 bases, 7 bases remained unmatched. CDR1 and CDR2 from the germline V gene are DFQATT and SNEGSKA (reference sequence).

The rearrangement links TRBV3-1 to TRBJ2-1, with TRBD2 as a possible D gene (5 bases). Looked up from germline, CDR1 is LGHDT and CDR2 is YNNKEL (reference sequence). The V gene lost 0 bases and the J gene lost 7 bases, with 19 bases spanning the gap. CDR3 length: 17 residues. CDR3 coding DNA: TGTGCCAGCAGCCAAGATCGAGGGAGCGCCCTTTGGAATGAGCAGTTCTTC. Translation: CASSQDRGSALWNEQFF.

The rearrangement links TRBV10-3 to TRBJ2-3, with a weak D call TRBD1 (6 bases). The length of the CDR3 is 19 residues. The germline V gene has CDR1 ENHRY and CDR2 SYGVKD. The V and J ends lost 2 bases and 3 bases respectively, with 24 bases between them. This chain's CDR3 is CAISETNQGPVRYTDTQYF. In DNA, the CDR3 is TGTGCCATCAGTGAGACTAATCAGGGGCCTGTCCGGTATACAGATACGCAGTATTTT.

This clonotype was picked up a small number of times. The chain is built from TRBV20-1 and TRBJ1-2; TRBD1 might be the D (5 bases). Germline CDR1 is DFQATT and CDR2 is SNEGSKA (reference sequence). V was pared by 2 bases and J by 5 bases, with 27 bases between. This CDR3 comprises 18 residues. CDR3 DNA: TGCAGTGCTAGAACCCCGGTGGGGGGTCCGGGCTTTGGATATGGCTACACCTTC. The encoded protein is CSARTPVGGPGFGYGYTF.

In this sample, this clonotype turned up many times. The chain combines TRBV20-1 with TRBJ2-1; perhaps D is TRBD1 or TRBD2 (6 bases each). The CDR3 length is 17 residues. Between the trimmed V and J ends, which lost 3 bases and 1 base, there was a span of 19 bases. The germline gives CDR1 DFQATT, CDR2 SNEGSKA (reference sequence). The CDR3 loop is CSASGGRTEGSYNEQFF. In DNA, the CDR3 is TGCAGTGCTAGTGGGGGGAGGACAGAAGGTTCCTACAATGAGCAGTTCTTC.

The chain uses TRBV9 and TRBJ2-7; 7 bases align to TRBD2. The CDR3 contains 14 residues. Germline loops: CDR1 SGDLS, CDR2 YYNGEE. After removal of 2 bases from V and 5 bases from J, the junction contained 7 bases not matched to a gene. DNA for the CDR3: TGTGCCAGCAGCGTCCGGGACTACCCTGACGAGCAGTACTTC. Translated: CASSVRDYPDEQYF. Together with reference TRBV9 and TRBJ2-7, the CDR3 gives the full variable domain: DSGVTQTPKHLITATGQRVTLRCSPRSGDLSVYWYQQSLDQGLQFLIQYYNGEERAKGNILERFSAQQFPDLHSELNLSSLELGDSALYFCASSVRDYPDEQYFGPGTRLTVT.

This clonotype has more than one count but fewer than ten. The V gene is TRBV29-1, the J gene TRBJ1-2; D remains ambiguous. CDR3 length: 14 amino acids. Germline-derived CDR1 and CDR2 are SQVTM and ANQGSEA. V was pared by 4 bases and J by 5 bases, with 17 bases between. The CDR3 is CSVAPRVGEYGYTF. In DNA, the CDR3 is TGCAGCGTTGCACCTAGGGTAGGCGAATATGGCTACACCTTC.

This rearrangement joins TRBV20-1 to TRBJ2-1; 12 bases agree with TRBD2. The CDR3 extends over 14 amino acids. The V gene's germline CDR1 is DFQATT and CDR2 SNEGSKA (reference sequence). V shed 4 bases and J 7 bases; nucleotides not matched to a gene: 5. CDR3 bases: TGCAGTGCTAATAAAGGACTAGCGGGAAATGAGCAGTTCTTC. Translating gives CSANKGLAGNEQFF.

As DNA, the CDR3 is TGCAGTGCCTGGCCCGGGACTAGCGCAGATACGCAGTATTTT. This encodes CSAWPGTSADTQYF. The chain recombines TRBV20-1 with TRBJ2-3, with TRBD2 identical over 10 bases. The CDR3 has 14 amino acids. J gave up 4 bases and V 6 bases, and 7 bases lay outside the gene matches. Germline CDR1 is DFQATT and CDR2 is SNEGSKA (reference sequence).

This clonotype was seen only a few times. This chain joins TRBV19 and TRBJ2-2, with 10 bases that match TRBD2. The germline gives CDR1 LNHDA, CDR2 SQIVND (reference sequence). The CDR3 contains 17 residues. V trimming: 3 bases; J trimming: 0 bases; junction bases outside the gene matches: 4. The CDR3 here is CASSMALAGSNTGELFF. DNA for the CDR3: TGTGCCAGTAGTATGGCACTAGCGGGGTCGAACACCGGGGAGCTGTTTTTT.

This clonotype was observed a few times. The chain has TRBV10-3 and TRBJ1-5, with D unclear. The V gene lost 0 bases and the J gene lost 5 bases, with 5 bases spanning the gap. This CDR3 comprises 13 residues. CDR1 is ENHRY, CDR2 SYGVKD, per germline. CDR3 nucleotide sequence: TGTGCCATCAGTGAGTCGGGAGATCAGCCCCAGCATTTT. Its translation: CAISESGDQPQHF.

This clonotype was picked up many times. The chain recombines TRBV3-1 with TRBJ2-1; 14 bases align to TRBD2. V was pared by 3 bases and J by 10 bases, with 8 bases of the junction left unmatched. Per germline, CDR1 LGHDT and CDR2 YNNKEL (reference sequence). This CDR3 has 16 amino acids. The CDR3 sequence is CASSQAGTSGSGEQFF. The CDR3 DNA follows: TGTGCCAGCAGCCAGGCCGGGACTAGCGGGAGTGGGGAGCAGTTCTTC.

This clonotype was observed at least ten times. This CDR3 is CASSQWTSGSTDTQYF. CDR3 nucleotides: TGCGCCAGCAGCCAATGGACTAGCGGTAGCACAGATACGCAGTATTTT. The rearrangement uses TRBV4-1 and TRBJ2-3, with 10 positions matching TRBD2. Trimming took 2 bases from V and 0 from J; bases not matched to a gene: 2. This CDR3 spans 16 amino acids. Germline loops: CDR1 MGHRA, CDR2 YSYEKL.

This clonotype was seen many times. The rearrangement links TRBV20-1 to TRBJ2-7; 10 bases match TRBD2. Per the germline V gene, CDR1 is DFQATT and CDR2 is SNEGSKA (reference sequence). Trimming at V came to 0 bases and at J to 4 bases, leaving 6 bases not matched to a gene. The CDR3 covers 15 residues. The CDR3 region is CSARDPSGSLYEQYF. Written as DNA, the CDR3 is TGCAGTGCTAGAGACCCTAGCGGGAGTTTGTACGAGCAGTACTTC.

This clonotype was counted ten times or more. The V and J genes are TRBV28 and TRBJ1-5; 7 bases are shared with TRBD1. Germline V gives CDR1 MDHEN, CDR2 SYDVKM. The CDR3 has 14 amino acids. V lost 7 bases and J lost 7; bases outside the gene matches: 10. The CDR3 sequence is CASKDGDRKQPQHF. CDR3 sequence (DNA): TGTGCCAGCAAAGATGGGGACAGAAAACAGCCCCAGCATTTT.